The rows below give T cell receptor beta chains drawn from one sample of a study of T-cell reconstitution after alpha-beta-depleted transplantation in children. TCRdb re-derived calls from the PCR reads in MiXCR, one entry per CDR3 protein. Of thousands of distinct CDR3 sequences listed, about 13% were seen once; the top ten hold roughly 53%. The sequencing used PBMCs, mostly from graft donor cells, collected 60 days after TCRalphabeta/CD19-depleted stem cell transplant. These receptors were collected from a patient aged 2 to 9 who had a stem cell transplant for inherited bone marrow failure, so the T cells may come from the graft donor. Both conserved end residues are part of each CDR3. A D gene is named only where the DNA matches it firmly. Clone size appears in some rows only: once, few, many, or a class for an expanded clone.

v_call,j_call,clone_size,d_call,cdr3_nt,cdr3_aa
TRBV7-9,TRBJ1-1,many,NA,TGTGCCAGCAGCTTAGGGGGGGCGGATGGGATGAACACTGAAGCTTTCTTT,CASSLGGADGMNTEAFF
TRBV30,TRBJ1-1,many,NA,TGTGCCTGGAGTGTAATGGCAGGCATGAACACTGAAGCTTTCTTT,CAWSVMAGMNTEAFF
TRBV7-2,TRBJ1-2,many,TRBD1,TGTGCCAGCAGCCGGACAGGGCGCGGCTACACCTTC,CASSRTGRGYTF
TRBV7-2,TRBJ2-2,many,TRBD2,TGTGCCAGCAGCTTTAACCAGTGGGCGGGAGAGAACACCGGGGAGCTGTTTTTT,CASSFNQWAGENTGELFF
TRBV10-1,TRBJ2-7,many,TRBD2,TGCGCCAGCAGTTGGACTAGCGGGGACCCGGACTACGAGCAGTACTTC,CASSWTSGDPDYEQYF
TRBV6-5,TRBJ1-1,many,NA,TGTGCCAGCAGTTACAGGGGGGCGAGAGCTTTCTTT,CASSYRGARAFF
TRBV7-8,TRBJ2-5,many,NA,TGTGCCAGCAGCTACGGAAGGACAGCCCGAAAAGAGACCCAGTACTTC,CASSYGRTARKETQYF
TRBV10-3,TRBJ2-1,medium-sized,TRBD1,TGTGCCATCGCCCGGACAGGGGGCTATGAGCAGTTCTTC,CAIARTGGYEQFF
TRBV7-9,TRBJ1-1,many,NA,TGTGCCAGCAGCTTAGGGGGAGTGAACACTGAAGCTTTCTTT,CASSLGGVNTEAFF
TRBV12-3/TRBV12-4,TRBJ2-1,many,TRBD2,TGTGCCAGCAGTTTAGGCGGGAGCGACAATGAGCAGTTCTTC,CASSLGGSDNEQFF
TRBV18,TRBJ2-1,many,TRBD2,TGTGCCAGCTCACCACCACTAGCGGCCTACAATGAGCAGTTCTTC,CASSPPLAAYNEQFF
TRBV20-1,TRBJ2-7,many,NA,TGCAGTGCTAGAAATAGGAACGAGCAGTACTTC,CSARNRNEQYF
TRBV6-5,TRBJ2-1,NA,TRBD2,TGTGCCAGCAGTTTCCTTCTAGCGGGAAGAGTAAATGAGCAGTTCTTC,CASSFLLAGRVNEQFF
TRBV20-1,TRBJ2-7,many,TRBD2,TGCAGTGCTAGAGTGCTAGCGGGAGCCTACGAGCAGTACTTC,CSARVLAGAYEQYF
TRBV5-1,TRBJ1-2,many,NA,TGCGCCAGCAGCGTGTACCGGGGCTACACCTTC,CASSVYRGYTF
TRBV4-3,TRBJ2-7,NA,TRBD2,TGCGCCAGCAGCCAAACGGGGGGAGATCTCGAGCAGTACTTC,CASSQTGGDLEQYF
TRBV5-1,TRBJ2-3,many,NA,TGCGCCAGCAGCTTGACAGCCGGGCTAGCGTCAGATACGCAGTATTTT,CASSLTAGLASDTQYF
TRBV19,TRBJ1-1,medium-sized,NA,TGTGCCAGTACATCCCTAAAGGGCACTGAAGCTTTCTTT,CASTSLKGTEAFF
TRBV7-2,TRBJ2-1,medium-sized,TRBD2,TGTGCCAGCAGCTTGGTAGCGGGAGGGAGCAATGAGCAGTTCTTC,CASSLVAGGSNEQFF
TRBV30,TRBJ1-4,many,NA,TGTGCCTGGAGTGTCCCAGGAGCCGCTAATGAAAAACTGTTTTTT,CAWSVPGAANEKLFF
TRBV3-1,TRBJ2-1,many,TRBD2,TGTGCCAGCAGCCCCCCTAAGTGGCTAGCGGGACCCACTGAGCAGTTCTTC,CASSPPKWLAGPTEQFF
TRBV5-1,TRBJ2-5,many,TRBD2,TGCGCCAGCAGCTTAGGGCTAGCGGGAGAAGAGACCCAGTACTTC,CASSLGLAGEETQYF
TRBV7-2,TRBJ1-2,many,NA,TGTGCCAGCAGCTTAGAAAGGGTCGGCTATGGCTACACCTTC,CASSLERVGYGYTF
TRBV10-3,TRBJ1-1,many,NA,TGTGCCATCATGCCCCGGCCGGGAGGGAACACTGAAGCTTTCTTT,CAIMPRPGGNTEAFF
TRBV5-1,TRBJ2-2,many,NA,TGCGCCAGCAGCTTGGGTCAGGCCGGGGAGCTGTTTTTT,CASSLGQAGELFF
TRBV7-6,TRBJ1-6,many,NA,TGTGCCAGCAGCCCCACCGAGGGTCATAATTCACCCCTCCACTTT,CASSPTEGHNSPLHF
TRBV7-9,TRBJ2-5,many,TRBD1,TGTGCCAGCAGCCAAAGCACAGGGGGCCGCCAAGAGACCCAGTACTTC,CASSQSTGGRQETQYF
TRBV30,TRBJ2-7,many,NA,TGTGCCTGGTCGAGGTCTGGAGAACTAATCTACGAGCAGTACTTC,CAWSRSGELIYEQYF
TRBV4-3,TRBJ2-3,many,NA,TGCGCCAGCAGCCAAGATATCGACGGGAGGGGGCCAGATACGCAGTATTTT,CASSQDIDGRGPDTQYF
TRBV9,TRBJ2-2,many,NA,TGTGCCAGCAGCGCGTCGACTAGCACCGGGGAGCTGTTTTTT,CASSASTSTGELFF
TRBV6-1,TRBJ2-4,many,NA,TGTGCCAGCAGCCAATCGGTGGACCTTCTAGCCAAAAACATTCAGTACTTC,CASSQSVDLLAKNIQYF
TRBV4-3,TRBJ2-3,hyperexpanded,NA,TGCGCCAGCAGCCCCCTCGTGGGAAATTCAGATACGCAGTATTTT,CASSPLVGNSDTQYF
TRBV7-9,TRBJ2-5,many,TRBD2,TGTGCCAGCAGCCCGACTAGCGTGGGGACCCAGTACTTC,CASSPTSVGTQYF
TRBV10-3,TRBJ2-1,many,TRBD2,TGTGCCACCGGACTAGCGGTCTACAATGAGCAGTTCTTC,CATGLAVYNEQFF
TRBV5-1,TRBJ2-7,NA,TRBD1,TGCGCCAGCAGCCTGCCCAGGGGGCACCACTCCTACGAGCAGTACTTC,CASSLPRGHHSYEQYF
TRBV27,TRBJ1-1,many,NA,TGTGCCAGCTATCATCAGGCCGGCACTGAAGCTTTCTTT,CASYHQAGTEAFF
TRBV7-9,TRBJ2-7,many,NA,TGTGCCAGCAGCTTAGGACTAGGGGAGGTGGAGCAGTACTTC,CASSLGLGEVEQYF
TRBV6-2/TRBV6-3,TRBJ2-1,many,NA,TGTGCCAGCAGGGAGAGGGTACGTGGCTCCTACAATGAGCAGTTCTTC,CASRERVRGSYNEQFF
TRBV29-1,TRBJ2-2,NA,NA,TGCAGCGTTGGCGTTGGGTTTACCGGGGAGCTGTTTTTT,CSVGVGFTGELFF
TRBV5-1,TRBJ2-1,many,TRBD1,TGCGCCAGCAGCTCTTGGGACAGGGTCAATGAGCAGTTCTTC,CASSSWDRVNEQFF
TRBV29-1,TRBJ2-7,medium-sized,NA,TGCAGCGTTGAAGATACAGTAACCTACGAGCAGTACTTC,CSVEDTVTYEQYF
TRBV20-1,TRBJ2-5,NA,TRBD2,TGCAGTGCCCCGAGCGGGATAGGAGAGACCCAGTACTTC,CSAPSGIGETQYF
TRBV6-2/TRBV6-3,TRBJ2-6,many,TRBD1,TGTGCCAGCAGGGGGAGACAGGGCGCCGCTGGGGCCAACGTCCTGACTTTC,CASRGRQGAAGANVLTF
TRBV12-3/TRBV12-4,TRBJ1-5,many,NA,TGTGCCAGCAGTTTCGCCAGCAATCAGCCCCAGCATTTT,CASSFASNQPQHF
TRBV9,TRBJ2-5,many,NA,TGTGCCAGCAGCGAGGGGGGGGGGTCGGAAGAGACCCAGTACTTC,CASSEGGGSEETQYF
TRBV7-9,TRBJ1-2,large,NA,TGTGCCAGCAGCTTGGGGAACTATGGCTACACCTTC,CASSLGNYGYTF
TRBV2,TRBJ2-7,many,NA,TGTGCCAGCAGTGACAGGGGCCCTACCGAGCAGTACTTC,CASSDRGPTEQYF
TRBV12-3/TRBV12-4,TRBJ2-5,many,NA,TGTGCCAGCAGTCCCCGCGGGCGTTGGTACCAAGAGACCCAGTACTTC,CASSPRGRWYQETQYF
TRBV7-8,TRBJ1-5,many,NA,TGTGCCAGCAGCTTGCGGGGGAGCAATCAGCCCCAGCATTTT,CASSLRGSNQPQHF
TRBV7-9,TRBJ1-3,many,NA,TGTGCCAGCAGCTTAGGACTCAGCTCTGGAAACACCATATATTTT,CASSLGLSSGNTIYF
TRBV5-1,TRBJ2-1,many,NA,TGCGCCAGCAGCTTGGGACAAAACTCCTACAATGAGCAGTTCTTC,CASSLGQNSYNEQFF
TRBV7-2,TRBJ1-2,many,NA,TGTGCCAGCAGCCTGAGCAGGGTGGGGGGCTACACCTTC,CASSLSRVGGYTF
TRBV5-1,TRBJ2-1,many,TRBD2,TGCGCCAGCAGCTCCCTACTAGCGGGAGGGTCACATGAGCAGTTCTTC,CASSSLLAGGSHEQFF
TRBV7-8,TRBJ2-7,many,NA,TGTGCCAGCAGCTTGGAGGGTTGGTCAGCCTACGAGCAGTACTTC,CASSLEGWSAYEQYF
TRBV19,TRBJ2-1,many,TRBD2,TGTGCCAGTGCCCGGGCTAGCGGGGGTCTGACTCTGTTCTTC,CASARASGGLTLFF
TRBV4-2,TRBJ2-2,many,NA,TGTGCCAGCAGCCCCGGGGACTTCTCCGGGGAGCTGTTTTTT,CASSPGDFSGELFF